The 30 T cell receptor beta chains below were found in one sample sequenced in a study of cytomegalovirus exposure and HLA in healthy donors. Primers: 60 Vbeta forward and 13 Jbeta reverse. Generated by immunoSEQ multiplex PCR, the TCRdb table keeps only in-frame clones and is missing some. In the table there are some 110,000 clones, just under 80% of which are singletons. The sample was PBMCs. Receptor source: a male donor in good health and CMV-seronegative.

The rearrangement joins TRBV28 to TRBJ2-3; 7 bases match TRBD1. The V gene's germline CDR1 is MDHEN and CDR2 SYDVKM. This CDR3 is built from 15 residues. V lost 8 bases, J lost 3 bases, and 11 bases stayed unmatched. The CDR3 reads CASHSRGRGTDTQYF. The CDR3 coding sequence is TGTGCCAGCCACTCCCGGGGCAGGGGGACAGATACGCAGTATTTT.

This chain uses TRBV5-4 with TRBJ2-7; tentatively, D is TRBD2 (6 bases). Germline CDR1 is SGHNT and CDR2 is YYREEE (reference sequence). The CDR3 spans 13 residues. The V end was cut by 4 bases, the J end by 2 bases, with 10 bases between. Written as DNA, the CDR3 is TGTGCCAGCAGCGCGGGGCCCCCCTACGAGCAGTACTTC. Translation: CASSAGPPYEQYF.

The gene calls are TRBV5-1 and TRBJ2-2, with TRBD2 identical over 8 bases. CDR1 is SGHRS, CDR2 YFSETQ, per germline. The V and J ends lost 1 base and 0 bases, in that order; junction bases with no gene match: 2. The CDR3 extends over 16 amino acids. Here the CDR3 DNA reads TGCGCCAGCAGCTTGTTTAGCGGGGCGAACACCGGGGAGCTGTTTTTT. It specifies CASSLFSGANTGELFF.

The count of this clone is one. This rearrangement joins TRBV5-1 to TRBJ2-2; maybe TRBD2 (5 bases). The ends were cut back, 6 bases at V and 1 base at J, with 10 bases in the middle. Germline loops: CDR1 SGHRS, CDR2 YFSETQ. This CDR3 has 14 residues. CDR3 DNA sequence: TGCGCCAGCACCCCCGGGGAGAACACCGGGGAGCTGTTTTTT. It yields the protein CASTPGENTGELFF.

The rearrangement joins TRBV19 to TRBJ2-1, with TRBD2 identical over 7 bases. Germline V gene data show CDR1 as LNHDA and CDR2 as SQIVND (reference sequence). This CDR3 has 15 amino acids. After removal of 8 bases from V and 0 bases from J, the junction contained 7 bases not matched to a gene. CDR3 sequence: CASSLALSSYNEQFF. CDR3 sequence (DNA): TGTGCCAGTTCACTAGCGCTGAGCTCCTACAATGAGCAGTTCTTC.

The chain carries TRBV6-4 and TRBJ1-5, with 8 nucleotides matching TRBD1. V trimming: 8 bases; J trimming: 3 bases; junction bases outside the gene matches: 12. This CDR3 spans 16 amino acids. The germline V gene has CDR1 MRHNA and CDR2 SNTAGT. Here the CDR3 reads CASRKMGQEINQPQHF. The CDR3 DNA is TGTGCCAGCCGAAAAATGGGACAGGAGATCAATCAGCCCCAGCATTTT.

The gene calls are TRBV27 and TRBJ1-3; D call uncertain. The CDR3 has 15 residues. V lost 5 bases and J 3 bases, leaving 14 bases between the germline ends. Per germline, CDR1 MNHEY and CDR2 SMNVEV (reference sequence). The CDR3 DNA is TGTGCCAGCAGTCCTAGTTTGAGAGTTGGAAACACCATATATTTT. The encoded protein is CASSPSLRVGNTIYF.

V gene TRBV27 combines with J gene TRBJ2-7; D unresolved. The CDR3 totals 14 residues. Per the germline V gene, CDR1 is MNHEY and CDR2 is SMNVEV (reference sequence). Trimming shortened V by 6 bases and J by 2 bases, and 14 bases separated the two germline ends. The CDR3: CASRGGLPPYEQYF. For the CDR3, the DNA is TGTGCCAGCAGAGGCGGCCTGCCTCCCTACGAGCAGTACTTC.

J is TRBJ2-3 and V is TRBV7-2, with 12 bases matching TRBD2. CDR3 size: 17 residues. J was trimmed by 5 bases and V by 1 base; bases with no gene match: 7. CDR1 is SGHTA and CDR2 is FQGNSA in the germline V gene. DNA for the CDR3: TGTGCCAGCAGCTTAGGGTGGACTAGCGGGAAAGTAGATACGCAGTATTTT. Residues: CASSLGWTSGKVDTQYF.

This clone came up once. The CDR3 bases are TGCGCCAGCAAACAGGACAGGGGGATTTCCTACGAGCAGTACTTC. The encoded protein is CASKQDRGISYEQYF. The J gene is TRBJ2-7, the V gene TRBV5-1, with TRBD1 matching 10 bases. The CDR3 is 15 residues long. The ends lost 6 bases at V and 1 base at J; junction bases unmatched: 7. Germline assignment: CDR1 SGHRS and CDR2 YFSETQ.

The chain recombines TRBV5-1 with TRBJ2-7; D gene uncertain. CDR1 and CDR2 from the germline V gene are SGHRS and YFSETQ. The CDR3 runs to 13 residues. V lost 2 bases and J 2 bases, leaving 8 bases between the germline ends. CDR3 residues: CASSFLSAYEQYF. DNA of the CDR3: TGCGCCAGCAGCTTCCTTAGTGCCTACGAGCAGTACTTC.

The chain recombines TRBV27 with TRBJ1-1; TRBD1 is a possible D gene (5 bases). Germline loops: CDR1 MNHEY, CDR2 SMNVEV (reference sequence). Trimming took 6 bases from V and 0 from J, leaving 14 bases between them. This CDR3 has 15 amino acids. This CDR3 is CASRSLQVMNTEAFF. CDR3 sequence (DNA): TGTGCCAGCAGGTCACTACAGGTGATGAACACTGAAGCTTTCTTT.

The chain has TRBV5-4 and TRBJ2-5, with TRBD1 matching over 7 bases. The V gene end was trimmed by 4 bases and the J gene end by 5 bases; junction bases not matched to a gene: 5. The germline V gene encodes CDR1 SGHNT and CDR2 YYREEE (reference sequence). The CDR3 is 13 amino acids. The CDR3 spells CASSRDSRETQYF. CDR3 nucleotides: TGTGCCAGCAGCCGGGACAGTAGGGAGACCCAGTACTTC. Together with reference TRBV5-4 and TRBJ2-5, the CDR3 gives the full variable domain: ETGVTQSPTHLIKTRGQQVTLRCSSQSGHNTVSWYQQALGQGPQFIFQYYREEENGRGNFPPRFSGLQFPNYSSELNVNALELDDSALYLCASSRDSRETQYFGPGTRLLVL.

V usage is TRBV5-4 and J usage is TRBJ2-1; 10 nucleotides line up with TRBD1. Germline CDR1 is SGHNT and CDR2 is YYREEE (reference sequence). This CDR3 is 15 amino acids long. The V and J ends lost 5 bases and 7 bases, in that order; junction bases with no gene match: 9. The CDR3 DNA is TGTGCCAGCAGTTCCCGGGACAGGGGTTTGAATGAGCAGTTCTTC. This gives the protein CASSSRDRGLNEQFF. Using reference TRBV5-4 and TRBJ2-1 for the parts outside the CDR3, the full variable domain is ETGVTQSPTHLIKTRGQQVTLRCSSQSGHNTVSWYQQALGQGPQFIFQYYREEENGRGNFPPRFSGLQFPNYSSELNVNALELDDSALYLCASSSRDRGLNEQFFGPGTRLTVL.

The chain carries TRBV14 and TRBJ2-3, with 8 nucleotides matching TRBD2. The germline CDR1 and CDR2 sequences are SGHDN and FVKESK. CDR3 length: 18 residues. V trimming: 0 bases; J trimming: 4 bases; junction bases outside the gene matches: 12. The CDR3 reads CASSQDPGTRGRADTQYF. The CDR3 region has the DNA TGTGCCAGCAGCCAAGATCCCGGGACTAGAGGACGGGCAGATACGCAGTATTTT.

The count of this clone is one. The CDR3 region is CASSTGLTGNTIYF. DNA for the CDR3: TGTGCCAGCAGTACAGGGCTAACTGGAAACACCATATATTTT. This chain links TRBV6-5 with TRBJ1-3; a possible D gene is TRBD1 (6 bases). This CDR3 is built from 14 residues. Per the germline V gene, CDR1 is MNHEY and CDR2 is SVGAGI. The V end was cut by 5 bases, the J end by 2 bases, with 10 bases between.

The chain is built from TRBV9 and TRBJ1-2, with 9 bases lining up with TRBD1. The CDR3 has 15 residues. The V gene's germline CDR1 is SGDLS and CDR2 YYNGEE. With 4 bases clipped from V and 0 bases from J, the junction kept 4 bases outside the gene matches. Here the CDR3 reads CASSPGQGSNYGYTF. The CDR3, as DNA: TGTGCCAGCAGCCCTGGACAGGGGTCTAACTATGGCTACACCTTC.

This chain joins TRBV10-3 and TRBJ2-7; D may be TRBD2 (6 bases). CDR3 length: 12 amino acids. Trimming removed 11 bases from V and 3 bases from J, with 14 bases in between. Germline loops: CDR1 ENHRY, CDR2 SYGVKD. CDR3: CAAGPTNYEQYF. Written as DNA, the CDR3 is TGTGCCGCGGGACCTACGAACTACGAGCAGTACTTC.

V usage is TRBV5-4 and J usage is TRBJ1-4; D is uncertain. CDR1 and CDR2 from the germline V gene are SGHNT and YYREEE (reference sequence). Deletions cut 1 base from V and 8 bases from J, with 18 bases between. The CDR3 has 16 amino acids. The chain's CDR3 is CASSLSTQPNSEKLFF. DNA for the CDR3: TGTGCCAGCAGCTTGTCGACACAACCAAATTCCGAAAAACTGTTTTTT.

CDR3 coding DNA: TGTGCCAGCAGTTCCCAGGGACTCTCTGGAAACACCATATATTTT. Amino acid sequence: CASSSQGLSGNTIYF. This rearrangement joins TRBV6-6 to TRBJ1-3, with a weak D call TRBD1 (5 bases). This CDR3 contains 15 residues. Germline V CDR1 and CDR2: MNHNY, SVGAGI (reference sequence). V was shortened by 4 bases and J by 0 bases, with 10 bases between the two germline ends.

The chain couples TRBV19 to TRBJ2-7; tentative D call: TRBD1 (6 bases). Trimming took 9 bases from V and 2 from J, leaving 20 bases between them. Germline values: CDR1 LNHDA, CDR2 SQIVND (reference sequence). The CDR3 runs 15 residues. CDR3: CASQEQGTEAYEQYF. Here the CDR3 DNA reads TGTGCCAGCCAGGAGCAGGGGACGGAAGCCTACGAGCAGTACTTC.

This clone was recorded a few times. The CDR3, as DNA: TGTGCCAGTAGTACGTCTAGCGGGAGGGCCTACGAGCAGTACTTC. It translates to CASSTSSGRAYEQYF. The chain carries TRBV19 and TRBJ2-7; TRBD2 agrees at 12 bases. V gave up 4 bases and J gave up 2 bases; unmatched junction bases: 3. CDR1 and CDR2 from the germline V gene are LNHDA and SQIVND (reference sequence). The CDR3 has 15 amino acids.

The count of this clone is one. The CDR3 DNA is TGTGCCAGCAGTGAACTACCCTTCGCGGTTACGGTTAGCTACGAGCAGTACTTC. Amino acid sequence: CASSELPFAVTVSYEQYF. This sequence joins TRBV6-1 and TRBJ2-7; the D is unclear. This CDR3 is built from 18 residues. CDR1 and CDR2 (germline): MNHNS, SASEGT. V lost 2 bases and J lost 3, with 23 bases in between.

This clone was picked up a small number of times. The J gene is TRBJ2-1, the V gene TRBV5-8; 8 bases are shared with TRBD2. The ends lost 6 bases at V and 15 bases at J; junction bases unmatched: 11. This CDR3 region has 12 residues. CDR1 is SGHTS, CDR2 YDEGEE, per germline. The CDR3 DNA is TGTGCCAGCATCCAACGGGGACTAGTTGCGTTCTTC. Amino acids: CASIQRGLVAFF.

The genes are TRBV30 and TRBJ1-4, with a tentative D call TRBD1 (6 bases). This CDR3 is 13 amino acids long. Per germline, CDR1 GTSNPN and CDR2 SVGIG (reference sequence). Trimming stripped 1 base from V and 6 bases from J, with 9 bases between. The CDR3 sequence: CAWSGTAYEKLFF. DNA of the CDR3: TGTGCCTGGAGTGGGACAGCTTATGAAAAACTGTTTTTT. The full variable domain, its missing parts supplied by reference TRBV30 and TRBJ1-4, is SQTIHQWPATLVQPVGSPLSLECTVEGTSNPNLYWYRQAAGRGLQLLFYSVGIGQISSEVPQNLSASRPQDRQFILSSKKLLLSDSGFYLCAWSGTAYEKLFFGSGTQLSVL.

This clone was counted only a few times. The V and J genes are TRBV29-1 and TRBJ2-3, with 14 bases that match TRBD2. CDR1 and CDR2 (germline): SQVTM, ANQGSEA. This CDR3 is 20 amino acids long. V dropped 5 bases and J dropped 5; count of bases not matched to a gene: 21. The CDR3 DNA reads as TGCAGCGTTATACTAGTGGGGACTAGCGGGAGATGGGTTCTGGGAGATACGCAGTATTTT. The encoded protein is CSVILVGTSGRWVLGDTQYF.

The count of this clone is one. This sequence joins TRBV29-1 and TRBJ2-2; a weak D match, TRBD1 (6 bases). The CDR3 length is 14 residues. CDR1 and CDR2 from the germline V gene are SQVTM and ANQGSEA. Trimming took 3 bases from V and 8 from J, leaving 16 bases between them. For the CDR3, the DNA is TGCAGCGTTGAGCAGGGACAAAGGTCAGGGGAGCTGTTTTTT. It is translated as CSVEQGQRSGELFF.

This clone was counted once. This chain links TRBV5-1 with TRBJ1-2, with TRBD1 matching 7 bases. CDR3 length: 13 amino acids. The germline V gene encodes CDR1 SGHRS and CDR2 YFSETQ. The V gene end was trimmed by 4 bases and the J gene end by 7 bases; junction bases not matched to a gene: 7. CDR3 protein: CASSDDRAGGYTF. The CDR3 DNA is TGCGCCAGCAGCGACGACAGGGCGGGTGGCTACACCTTC.

In this sample, this clone turned up a few times. The chain has TRBV28 and TRBJ1-6; D gene unclear. V dropped 10 bases and J dropped 7 bases, with 17 bases sitting between them. CDR1 and CDR2 (germline): MDHEN, SYDVKM. CDR3 length: 14 residues. CDR3 loop: CATREGSVNSPLHF. The CDR3 bases are TGTGCCACCCGGGAGGGTTCGGTAAATTCACCCCTCCACTTT.

The V gene is TRBV7-2, the J gene TRBJ2-7; perhaps TRBD1 as D (6 bases). The CDR3 consists of 14 residues. Germline values: CDR1 SGHTA, CDR2 FQGNSA. The V end lost 2 bases, the J end lost 3 bases, and 11 bases lay between the germline ends. The CDR3 loop is CASSLLQGFYEQYF. As DNA, the CDR3 is TGTGCCAGCAGCTTACTGCAGGGGTTCTACGAGCAGTACTTC.